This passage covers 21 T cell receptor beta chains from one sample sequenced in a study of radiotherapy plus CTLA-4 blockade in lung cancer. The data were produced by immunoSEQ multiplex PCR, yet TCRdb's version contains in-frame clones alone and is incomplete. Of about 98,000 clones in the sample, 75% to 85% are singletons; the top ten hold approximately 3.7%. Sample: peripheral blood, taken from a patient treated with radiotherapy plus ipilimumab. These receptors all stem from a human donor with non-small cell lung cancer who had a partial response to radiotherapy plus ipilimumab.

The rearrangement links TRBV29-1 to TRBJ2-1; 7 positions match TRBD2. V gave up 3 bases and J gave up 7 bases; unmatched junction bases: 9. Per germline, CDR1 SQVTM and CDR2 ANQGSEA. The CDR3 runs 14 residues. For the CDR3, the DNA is TGCAGCGTTGATGGGGGGGAGGGCCGGAATGAGCAGTTCTTC. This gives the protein CSVDGGEGRNEQFF.

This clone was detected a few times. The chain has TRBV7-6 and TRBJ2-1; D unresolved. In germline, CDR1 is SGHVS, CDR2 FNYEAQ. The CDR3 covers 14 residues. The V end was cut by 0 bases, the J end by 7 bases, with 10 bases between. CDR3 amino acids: CASSLASSSNEQFF. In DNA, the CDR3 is TGTGCCAGCAGCTTAGCGAGTTCAAGTAATGAGCAGTTCTTC.

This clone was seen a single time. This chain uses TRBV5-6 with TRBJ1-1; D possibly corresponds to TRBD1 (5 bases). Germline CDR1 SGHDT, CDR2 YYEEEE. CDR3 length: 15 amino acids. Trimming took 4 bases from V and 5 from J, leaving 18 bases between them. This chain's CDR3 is CASSMDLRGGTEAFF. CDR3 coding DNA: TGTGCCAGCAGCATGGATCTTCGGGGGGGGACTGAAGCTTTCTTT. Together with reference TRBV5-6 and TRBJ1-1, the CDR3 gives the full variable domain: DAGVTQSPTHLIKTRGQQVTLRCSPKSGHDTVSWYQQALGQGPQFIFQYYEEEERQRGNFPDRFSGHQFPNYSSELNVNALLLGDSALYLCASSMDLRGGTEAFFGQGTRLTVV.

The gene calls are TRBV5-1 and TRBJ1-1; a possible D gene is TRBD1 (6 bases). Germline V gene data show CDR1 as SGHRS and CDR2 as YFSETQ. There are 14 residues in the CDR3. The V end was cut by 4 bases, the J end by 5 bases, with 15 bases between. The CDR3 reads CASSPGGARTEAFF. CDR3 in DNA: TGCGCCAGCAGCCCTGGGGGGGCCCGAACTGAAGCTTTCTTT.

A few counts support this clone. The CDR3 sequence: CASSLTGEQFF. DNA for the CDR3: TGTGCCAGCAGCCTAACGGGTGAGCAGTTCTTC. The rearrangement uses TRBV5-4 and TRBJ2-1; D unresolved. CDR1 and CDR2 from the germline V gene are SGHNT and YYREEE (reference sequence). This CDR3 has 11 amino acids. V lost 4 bases and J lost 9, with 8 bases in between. The variable domain in full, with the rest retrieved from reference TRBV5-4 and TRBJ2-1, is ETGVTQSPTHLIKTRGQQVTLRCSSQSGHNTVSWYQQALGQGPQFIFQYYREEENGRGNFPPRFSGLQFPNYSSELNVNALELDDSALYLCASSLTGEQFFGPGTRLTVL.

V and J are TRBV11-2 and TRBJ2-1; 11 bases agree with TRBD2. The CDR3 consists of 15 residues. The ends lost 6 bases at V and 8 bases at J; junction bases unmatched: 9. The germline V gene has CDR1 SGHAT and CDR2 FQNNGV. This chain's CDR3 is CASRLTLAGGYEQFF. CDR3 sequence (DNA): TGTGCCAGCAGACTGACTCTAGCGGGAGGATATGAGCAGTTCTTC.

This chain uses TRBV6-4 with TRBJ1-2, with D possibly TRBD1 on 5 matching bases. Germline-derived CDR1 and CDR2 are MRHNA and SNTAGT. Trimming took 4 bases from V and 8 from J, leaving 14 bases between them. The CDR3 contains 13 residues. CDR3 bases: TGTGCCAGCAGTGGGCATCAGGGTGGAGGCTACACCTTC. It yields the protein CASSGHQGGGYTF.

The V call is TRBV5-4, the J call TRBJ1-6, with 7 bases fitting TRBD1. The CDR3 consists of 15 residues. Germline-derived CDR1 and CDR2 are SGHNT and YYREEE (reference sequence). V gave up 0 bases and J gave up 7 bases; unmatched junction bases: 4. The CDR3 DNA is TGTGCCAGCAGCTTGGCCGGGACAGCCAATTCACCCCTCCACTTT. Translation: CASSLAGTANSPLHF. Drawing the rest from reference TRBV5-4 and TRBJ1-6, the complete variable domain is ETGVTQSPTHLIKTRGQQVTLRCSSQSGHNTVSWYQQALGQGPQFIFQYYREEENGRGNFPPRFSGLQFPNYSSELNVNALELDDSALYLCASSLAGTANSPLHFGNGTRLTVT.

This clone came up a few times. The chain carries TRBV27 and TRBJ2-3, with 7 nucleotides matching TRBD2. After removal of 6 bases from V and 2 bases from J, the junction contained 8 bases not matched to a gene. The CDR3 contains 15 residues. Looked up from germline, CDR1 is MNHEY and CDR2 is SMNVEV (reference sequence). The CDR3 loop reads CASRAGEGNTDTQYF. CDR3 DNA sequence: TGTGCCAGCAGGGCGGGGGAAGGGAACACAGATACGCAGTATTTT.

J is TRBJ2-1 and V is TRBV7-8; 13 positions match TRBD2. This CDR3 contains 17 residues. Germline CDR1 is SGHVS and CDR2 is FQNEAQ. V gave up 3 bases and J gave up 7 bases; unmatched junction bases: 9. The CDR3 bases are TGTGCCAGCAGCTTGAGGACTAGCGGGAGAATATTAAATGAGCAGTTCTTC. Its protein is CASSLRTSGRILNEQFF.

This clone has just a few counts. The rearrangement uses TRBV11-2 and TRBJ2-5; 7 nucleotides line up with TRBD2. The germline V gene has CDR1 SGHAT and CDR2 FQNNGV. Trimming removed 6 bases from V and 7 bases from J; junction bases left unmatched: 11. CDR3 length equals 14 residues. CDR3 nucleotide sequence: TGTGCCAGCAGATCGACCGGGACGGGGGGGACCCAGTACTTC. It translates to CASRSTGTGGTQYF.

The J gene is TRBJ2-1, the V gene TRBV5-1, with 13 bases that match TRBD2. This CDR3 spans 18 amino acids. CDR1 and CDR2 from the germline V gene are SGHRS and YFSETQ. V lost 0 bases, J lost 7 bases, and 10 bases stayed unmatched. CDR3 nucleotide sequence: TGCGCCAGCAGCTTGGTGGGACTAGCGGGACCCTTTGGTAATGAGCAGTTCTTC. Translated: CASSLVGLAGPFGNEQFF.

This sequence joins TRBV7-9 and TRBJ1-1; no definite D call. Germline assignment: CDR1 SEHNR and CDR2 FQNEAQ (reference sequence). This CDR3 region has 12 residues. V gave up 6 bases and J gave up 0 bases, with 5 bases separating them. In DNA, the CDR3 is TGTGCCAGCAGTATAATGAACACTGAAGCTTTCTTT. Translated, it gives CASSIMNTEAFF.

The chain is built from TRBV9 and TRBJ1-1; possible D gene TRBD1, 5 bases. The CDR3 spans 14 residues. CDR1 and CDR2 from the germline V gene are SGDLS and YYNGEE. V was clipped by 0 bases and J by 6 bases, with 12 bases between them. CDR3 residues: CASSVEDRRPEAFF. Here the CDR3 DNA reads TGTGCCAGCAGCGTAGAAGACAGACGCCCTGAAGCTTTCTTT. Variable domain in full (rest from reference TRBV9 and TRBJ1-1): DSGVTQTPKHLITATGQRVTLRCSPRSGDLSVYWYQQSLDQGLQFLIQYYNGEERAKGNILERFSAQQFPDLHSELNLSSLELGDSALYFCASSVEDRRPEAFFGQGTRLTVV.

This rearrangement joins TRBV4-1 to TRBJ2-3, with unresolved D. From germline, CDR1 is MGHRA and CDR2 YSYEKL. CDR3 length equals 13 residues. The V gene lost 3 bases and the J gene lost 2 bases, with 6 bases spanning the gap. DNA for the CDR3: TGCGCCAGCAGCCAGACTTCCACAGATACGCAGTATTTT. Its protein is CASSQTSTDTQYF.

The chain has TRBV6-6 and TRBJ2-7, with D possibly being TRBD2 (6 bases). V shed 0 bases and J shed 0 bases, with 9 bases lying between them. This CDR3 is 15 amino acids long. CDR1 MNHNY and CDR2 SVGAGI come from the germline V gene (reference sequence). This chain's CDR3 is CASSYSTRGSYEQYF. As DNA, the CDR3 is TGTGCCAGCAGTTACTCGACTAGGGGCTCCTACGAGCAGTACTTC.

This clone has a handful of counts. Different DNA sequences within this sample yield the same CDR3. The CDR3 DNA is TGCGCCAGCAGGCCCCCCGGGACAGTTGCAGATACGCAGTATTTT. This encodes CASRPPGTVADTQYF. The rearrangement joins TRBV5-1 to TRBJ2-3, with 7 bases aligning to TRBD1. Germline V gene lookup returns CDR1 SGHRS and CDR2 YFSETQ. The length of the CDR3 is 15 residues. The J segment lost 4 bases and the V segment lost 5 bases, leaving 10 bases of the junction unmatched.

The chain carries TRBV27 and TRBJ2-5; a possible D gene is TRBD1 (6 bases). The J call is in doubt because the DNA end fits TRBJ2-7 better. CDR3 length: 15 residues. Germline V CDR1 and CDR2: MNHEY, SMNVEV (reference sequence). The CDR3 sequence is CASSSPFGGLNEQYF. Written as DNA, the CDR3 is TGTGCCAGCAGTTCCCCCTTTGGGGGCCTGAACGAGCAGTACTTC.

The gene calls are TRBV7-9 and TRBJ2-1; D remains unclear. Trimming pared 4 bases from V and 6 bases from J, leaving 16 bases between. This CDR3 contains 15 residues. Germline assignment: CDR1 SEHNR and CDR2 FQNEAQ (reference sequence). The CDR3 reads CASSWSGSTRNEQFF. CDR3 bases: TGTGCCAGCAGCTGGTCCGGGTCTACCCGCAATGAGCAGTTCTTC. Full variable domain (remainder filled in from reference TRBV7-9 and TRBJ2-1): DTGVSQNPRHKITKRGQNVTFRCDPISEHNRLYWYRQTLGQGPEFLTYFQNEAQLEKSRLLSDRFSAERPKGSFSTLEIQRTEQGDSAMYLCASSWSGSTRNEQFFGPGTRLTVL.

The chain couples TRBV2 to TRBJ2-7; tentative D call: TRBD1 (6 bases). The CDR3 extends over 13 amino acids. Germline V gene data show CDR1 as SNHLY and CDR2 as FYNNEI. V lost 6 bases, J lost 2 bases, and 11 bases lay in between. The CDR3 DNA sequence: TGTGCCAGCAGATTAGGACAGACCTACGAGCAGTACTTC. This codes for CASRLGQTYEQYF. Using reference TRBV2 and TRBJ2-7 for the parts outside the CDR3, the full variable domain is EPEVTQTPSHQVTQMGQEVILRCVPISNHLYFYWYRQILGQKVEFLVSFYNNEISEKSEIFDDQFSVERPDGSNFTLKIRSTKLEDSAMYFCASRLGQTYEQYFGPGTRLTVT.

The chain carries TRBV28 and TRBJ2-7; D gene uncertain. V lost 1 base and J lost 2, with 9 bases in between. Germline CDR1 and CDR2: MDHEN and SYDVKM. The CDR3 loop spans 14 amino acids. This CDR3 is CASSLSVLTYEQYF. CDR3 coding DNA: TGTGCCAGCAGTTTATCGGTCCTAACCTACGAGCAGTACTTC.